This passage covers 28 T cell receptor beta chains from one sample sequenced in a study of blood T cell repertoires in COVID-19. Generated by immunoSEQ multiplex PCR, the TCRdb table keeps only in-frame clones and is missing some. The table records 250,000 to 300,000 clones, approximately 91% of them present only once. Sequencing was performed on PBMCs or T cells enriched from blood (not recorded which). The source of these receptors is a woman aged 40-49 years with acute COVID-19.

This rearrangement joins TRBV10-3 to TRBJ1-6; 11 bases fit TRBD1. V shed 4 bases and J 10 bases; nucleotides not matched to a gene: 6. CDR3 length: 15 residues. CDR1 is ENHRY and CDR2 is SYGVKD in the germline V gene. CDR3 protein: CAISARTGGRSPLHF. The CDR3 coding sequence is TGTGCCATCAGTGCTAGGACAGGGGGCAGATCACCCCTCCACTTT.

This chain uses TRBV2 with TRBJ1-5; TRBD1 might be the D (5 bases). The CDR3 is 13 amino acids. The V end was cut by 7 bases, the J end by 3 bases, with 10 bases between. From germline, CDR1 is SNHLY and CDR2 FYNNEI. The CDR3 nucleotides read TGTGCCAGCACGGGGGAATTCAATCAGCCCCAGCATTTT. It translates to CASTGEFNQPQHF.

CDR3 amino acids: CASSPTGYETQYF. Written as DNA, the CDR3 is TGTGCCAGCAGCCCAACAGGGTACGAGACCCAGTACTTC. This chain links TRBV9 with TRBJ2-5; D possibly corresponds to TRBD1 (6 bases). The V end was cut by 4 bases, the J end by 5 bases, with 12 bases between. Germline-derived CDR1 and CDR2 are SGDLS and YYNGEE. This CDR3 is built from 13 residues. The full variable domain, completed using reference TRBV9 and TRBJ2-5, is DSGVTQTPKHLITATGQRVTLRCSPRSGDLSVYWYQQSLDQGLQFLIQYYNGEERAKGNILERFSAQQFPDLHSELNLSSLELGDSALYFCASSPTGYETQYFGPGTRLLVL.

The chain combines TRBV6-2 or TRBV6-3 with TRBJ2-5, with 11 bases that match TRBD2. The CDR3 contains 16 residues. Per the germline V gene, CDR1 is MNHEY and CDR2 is SVGEGT. The ends lost 2 bases at V and 4 bases at J; junction bases unmatched: 6. The CDR3 DNA sequence: TGTGCCAGCAGTTACCGGGGTAGCGGGAGGGGAGAGACCCAGTACTTC. Translating gives CASSYRGSGRGETQYF.

On this clone: Its ends do not fully match the called genes, so a read error is possible. For the CDR3, the DNA is TGCAGTGCTAGAGCCCAGGGGGGAAGGATTTTT. Residues: CSARAQGGRIF. The gene calls are TRBV20-1 and TRBJ1-6, with 7 nucleotides matching TRBD1. Germline CDR1 and CDR2: DFQATT and SNEGSKA (reference sequence). This CDR3 has 11 residues.

The chain has TRBV10-3 and TRBJ2-1; TRBD2 aligns across 8 bases. CDR1 ENHRY and CDR2 SYGVKD come from the germline V gene. This CDR3 comprises 14 residues. V was pared by 6 bases and J by 7 bases, with 8 bases of the junction left unmatched. CDR3 DNA: TGTGCCATCAGCGGACTAGCTGGGAATAATGAGCAGTTCTTC. Amino acids: CAISGLAGNNEQFF.

As regards this clone: Other DNA sequences within the sample encode an identical CDR3. This sequence joins TRBV2 and TRBJ1-3; D gene ambiguous. This CDR3 spans 14 amino acids. Trimming cost V 4 bases and J 1 base, with 8 bases left between them. The germline V gene has CDR1 SNHLY and CDR2 FYNNEI. CDR3 sequence reads: CASSASRSGNTIYF. The CDR3 region has the DNA TGTGCCAGCAGTGCTAGTCGTTCTGGAAACACCATATATTTT. The entire variable domain, with the rest obtained from reference TRBV2 and TRBJ1-3, is as follows: EPEVTQTPSHQVTQMGQEVILRCVPISNHLYFYWYRQILGQKVEFLVSFYNNEISEKSEIFDDQFSVERPDGSNFTLKIRSTKLEDSAMYFCASSASRSGNTIYFGEGSWLTVV.

This chain links TRBV28 with TRBJ1-4; 8 nucleotides line up with TRBD1. The CDR3 is 15 residues long. V shed 6 bases, J shed 2 bases, and the junction held 5 bases outside the gene matches. Germline-derived CDR1 and CDR2 are MDHEN and SYDVKM. The CDR3 DNA reads as TGTGCCAGCAGGAGACAGGGGATTACTAATGAAAAACTGTTTTTT. Translation: CASRRQGITNEKLFF. The variable domain in full, with the rest retrieved from reference TRBV28 and TRBJ1-4, is DVKVTQSSRYLVKRTGEKVFLECVQDMDHENMFWYRQDPGLGLRLIYFSYDVKMKEKGDIPEGYSVSREKKERFSLILESASTNQTSMYLCASRRQGITNEKLFFGSGTQLSVL.

The rearrangement links TRBV19 to TRBJ1-5; D remains ambiguous. Germline-derived CDR1 and CDR2 are LNHDA and SQIVND (reference sequence). Trimming pared 1 base from V and 7 bases from J, leaving 5 bases between. The CDR3 runs 12 residues. CDR3 sequence (DNA): TGTGCCAGTAGTATAGTCCTCCAGCCCCAGCATTTT. It is translated as CASSIVLQPQHF.

The chain is built from TRBV7-2 and TRBJ2-1; TRBD2 matches at 11 bases. Losses at the gene ends were 0 bases for V and 3 bases for J; bases not matched to a gene: 1. This CDR3 region has 16 residues. Per germline, CDR1 SGHTA and CDR2 FQGNSA. The CDR3 here is CASSLAGLAVYNEQFF. In DNA, the CDR3 is TGTGCCAGCAGCTTAGCGGGACTAGCGGTCTACAATGAGCAGTTCTTC.

The chain recombines TRBV6-5 with TRBJ1-4; tentatively, D is TRBD1 (6 bases). The length of the CDR3 is 14 residues. The V end lost 3 bases, the J end lost 8 bases, and 13 bases lay between the germline ends. The germline V gene has CDR1 MNHEY and CDR2 SVGAGI. In DNA, the CDR3 is TGTGCCAGCAGTTATCGTGGGGGCTTCGAAAAACTGTTTTTT. Protein sequence: CASSYRGGFEKLFF.

The chain uses TRBV18 and TRBJ1-1; 7 bases align to TRBD1. There are 15 residues in the CDR3. From germline, CDR1 is KGHSH and CDR2 LQKENI. The ends lost 3 bases at V and 0 bases at J; junction bases unmatched: 4. The CDR3 sequence: CASSPSGTVNTEAFF. The CDR3 nucleotides read TGTGCCAGCTCACCTTCCGGGACAGTGAACACTGAAGCTTTCTTT.

The chain links TRBV6-5 to TRBJ2-5; 8 bases fit TRBD1. CDR3 length: 14 amino acids. Per germline, CDR1 MNHEY and CDR2 SVGAGI. V was clipped by 6 bases and J by 5 bases; unmatched bases: 8. Here the CDR3 reads CASSPDRGRETQYF. CDR3 nucleotide sequence: TGTGCCAGCAGCCCAGACAGGGGAAGGGAGACCCAGTACTTC.

This clone was seen a single time. The chain is built from TRBV7-8 and TRBJ1-1; D may be TRBD1 (5 bases). Between the trimmed V and J ends, which lost 2 bases and 11 bases, there was a span of 15 bases. The CDR3 sequence is 13 residues long. Germline assignment: CDR1 SGHVS and CDR2 FQNEAQ. The CDR3 DNA reads as TGTGCCAGCAGCTTAAAGGCAGGGATTGAGGCTTTCTTT. Its translation is CASSLKAGIEAFF.

In DNA, the CDR3 is TGCGCCAGCAGCTCTGGACTTCTCTCCTACGAGCAGTACTTC. This encodes CASSSGLLSYEQYF. The rearrangement joins TRBV5-1 to TRBJ2-7, with D tentatively TRBD2 (5 bases). Germline-derived CDR1 and CDR2 are SGHRS and YFSETQ. The ends were cut back, 3 bases at V and 0 bases at J, with 10 bases in the middle. CDR3 length equals 14 residues.

This chain joins TRBV2 and TRBJ2-1; 10 bases fit TRBD2. The CDR3 runs to 16 residues. The V gene end was trimmed by 5 bases and the J gene end by 3 bases; junction bases not matched to a gene: 7. Per germline, CDR1 SNHLY and CDR2 FYNNEI. CDR3 residues: CASSQERGGLYNEQFF. The CDR3 nucleotides are TGTGCCAGCAGTCAGGAGCGGGGGGGCCTCTACAATGAGCAGTTCTTC.

The chain combines TRBV19 with TRBJ1-3, with 9 bases matching TRBD1. Germline trimming cut 3 bases from V and 0 bases from J; bases unmatched to any gene: 3. The CDR3 has 16 residues. CDR1 is LNHDA, CDR2 SQIVND, per germline (reference sequence). CDR3 loop: CASSIGTGISGNTIYF. The CDR3 bases are TGTGCCAGTAGTATTGGGACAGGGATCTCTGGAAACACCATATATTTT.

The chain carries TRBV7-2 and TRBJ1-2; no definite D call. Germline CDR1 SGHTA, CDR2 FQGNSA. The CDR3 is 15 residues long. Trimming cost V 5 bases and J 0 bases, with 13 bases left between them. This CDR3 is CASSLKRAANYGYTF. As DNA, the CDR3 is TGTGCCAGCAGCCTTAAGCGGGCGGCTAACTATGGCTACACCTTC.

The J gene is TRBJ1-3, the V gene TRBV19; 10 bases are a match to TRBD1. V shed 6 bases and J 0 bases; nucleotides not matched to a gene: 5. Per the germline V gene, CDR1 is LNHDA and CDR2 is SQIVND (reference sequence). CDR3 length: 16 residues. The CDR3 reads CASSDRGRPSGNTIYF. In DNA, the CDR3 is TGTGCCAGTAGCGACAGGGGGCGGCCCTCTGGAAACACCATATATTTT.

V usage is TRBV5-4 and J usage is TRBJ1-2; TRBD1 might be the D (5 bases). Between the trimmed V and J ends, which lost 0 bases and 4 bases, there was a span of 7 bases. CDR1 SGHNT and CDR2 YYREEE come from the germline V gene (reference sequence). The CDR3 runs 13 residues. This CDR3 reads CASSLGGAYGYTF. The CDR3 region has the DNA TGTGCCAGCAGCTTGGGGGGCGCCTATGGCTACACCTTC.

CDR3 loop: CATSDPTPGQGTGELFF. CDR3 coding DNA: TGTGCCACCAGTGATCCCACTCCGGGACAGGGAACCGGGGAGCTGTTTTTT. The rearrangement uses TRBV24-1 and TRBJ2-2, with TRBD1 identical over 9 bases. After removal of 3 bases from V and 5 bases from J, the junction contained 9 bases not matched to a gene. There are 17 residues in the CDR3. Germline loops: CDR1 KGHDR, CDR2 SFDVKD.

This chain links TRBV4-1 with TRBJ1-1; 10 bases are shared with TRBD1. The CDR3 contains 15 residues. From germline, CDR1 is MGHRA and CDR2 YSYEKL. The trim removed 3 bases at V and 5 bases at J, leaving 6 bases unmatched. In DNA, the CDR3 is TGCGCCAGCAGCCAGGGACAGGGGATTCAAACTGAAGCTTTCTTT. Protein product: CASSQGQGIQTEAFF.

This chain's CDR3 is CASSLSGRWDEQFF. The DNA for the CDR3 is TGTGCCAGCAGTCTAAGCGGGAGGTGGGATGAGCAGTTCTTC. The chain recombines TRBV28 with TRBJ2-1; 9 nucleotides agree with TRBD2. The V and J ends lost 5 bases and 8 bases, in that order; junction bases with no gene match: 7. Germline CDR1 and CDR2: MDHEN and SYDVKM. CDR3 size: 14 residues.

V and J are TRBV15 and TRBJ1-3; D remains ambiguous. This CDR3 region has 16 residues. Germline CDR1 is LNHNV and CDR2 is YYDKDF (reference sequence). V was clipped by 0 bases and J by 0 bases, with 9 bases between them. CDR3 in amino acids: CATSRDTPSSGNTIYF. For the CDR3, the DNA is TGTGCCACCAGCAGAGACACCCCGAGCTCTGGAAACACCATATATTTT.

This sequence joins TRBV6-5 and TRBJ1-1, with TRBD1 as a possible D gene (5 bases). Looked up from germline, CDR1 is MNHEY and CDR2 is SVGAGI. The V end was cut by 2 bases, the J end by 0 bases, with 10 bases between. The CDR3 length is 15 residues. The CDR3 nucleotides read TGTGCCAGCAGTTACGAGGGAGGGGTGAACACTGAAGCTTTCTTT. This gives the protein CASSYEGGVNTEAFF.

The chain recombines TRBV20-1 with TRBJ2-1; weak D call: TRBD2 (7 bases). Germline V CDR1 and CDR2: DFQATT, SNEGSKA (reference sequence). V lost 3 bases and J 7 bases, leaving 16 bases between the germline ends. The CDR3 length is 14 residues. CDR3 in DNA: TGCAGTGCTAGTCCTAGCGGAGGGGGGAATGAGCAGTTCTTC. Its translation is CSASPSGGGNEQFF.

The chain is built from TRBV12-2 and TRBJ2-1; the table's D call, TRBD2, has no DNA check behind it. TRBV12-2 is a known pseudogene. There are 15 residues in the CDR3. CDR3 amino acids: CASRLGLAVYNEQFF. CDR3 DNA: TGTGCAAGTCGCTTGGGGTTAGCGGTGTACAATGAGCAGTTCTTC.

This clone was recorded only once. The gene calls are TRBV4-1 and TRBJ2-1; D remains ambiguous. The CDR3 loop spans 12 amino acids. The V end was cut by 0 bases, the J end by 7 bases, with 4 bases between. In germline, CDR1 is MGHRA, CDR2 YSYEKL. The CDR3 is CASSQDLNEQFF. The CDR3 nucleotides are TGCGCCAGCAGCCAAGATCTAAATGAGCAGTTCTTC.